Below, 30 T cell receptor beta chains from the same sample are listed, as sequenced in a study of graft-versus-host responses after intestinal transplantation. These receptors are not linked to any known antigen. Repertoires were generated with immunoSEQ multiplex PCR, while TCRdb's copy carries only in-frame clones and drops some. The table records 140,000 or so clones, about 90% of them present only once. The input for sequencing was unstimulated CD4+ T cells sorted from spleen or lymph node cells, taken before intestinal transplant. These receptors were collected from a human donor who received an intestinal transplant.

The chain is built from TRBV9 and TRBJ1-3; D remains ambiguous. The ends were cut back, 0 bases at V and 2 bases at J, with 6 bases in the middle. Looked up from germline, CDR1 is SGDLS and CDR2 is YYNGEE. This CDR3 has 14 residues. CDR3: CASSVETAGNTIYF. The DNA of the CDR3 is TGTGCCAGCAGCGTAGAAACAGCTGGAAACACCATATATTTT.

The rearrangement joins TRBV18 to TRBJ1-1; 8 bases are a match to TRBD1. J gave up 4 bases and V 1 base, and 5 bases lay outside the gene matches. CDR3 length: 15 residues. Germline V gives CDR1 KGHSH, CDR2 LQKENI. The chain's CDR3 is CASSPLDRGGTEAFF. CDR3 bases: TGTGCCAGCTCACCACTCGACAGGGGAGGCACTGAAGCTTTCTTT.

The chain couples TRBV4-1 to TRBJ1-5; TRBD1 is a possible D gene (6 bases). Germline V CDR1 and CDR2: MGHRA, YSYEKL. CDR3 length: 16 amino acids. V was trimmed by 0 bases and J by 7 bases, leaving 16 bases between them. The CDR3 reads CASSQEAGSRGQPQHF. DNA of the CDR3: TGCGCCAGCAGCCAAGAAGCGGGGTCGAGGGGGCAGCCCCAGCATTTT.

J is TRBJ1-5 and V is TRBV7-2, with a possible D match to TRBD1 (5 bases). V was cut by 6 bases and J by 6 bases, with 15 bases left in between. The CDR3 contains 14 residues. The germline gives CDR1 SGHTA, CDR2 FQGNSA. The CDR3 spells CASRQRVQGQPQHF. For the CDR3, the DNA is TGTGCCAGCAGGCAACGGGTCCAGGGTCAGCCCCAGCATTTT. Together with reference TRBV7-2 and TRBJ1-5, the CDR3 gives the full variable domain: GAGVSQSPSNKVTEKGKDVELRCDPISGHTALYWYRQSLGQGLEFLIYFQGNSAPDKSGLPSDRFSAERTGGSVSTLTIQRTQQEDSAVYLCASRQRVQGQPQHFGDGTRLSIL.

The chain's CDR3 is CASSSPGQGAYEQYF. The CDR3 DNA sequence: TGTGCCAGCAGTTCTCCGGGACAGGGGGCCTACGAGCAGTACTTC. The J gene is TRBJ2-7, the V gene TRBV27; TRBD1 matches at 11 bases. V lost 4 bases, J lost 2 bases, and 4 bases stayed unmatched. Germline assignment: CDR1 MNHEY and CDR2 SMNVEV (reference sequence). The length of the CDR3 is 15 residues.

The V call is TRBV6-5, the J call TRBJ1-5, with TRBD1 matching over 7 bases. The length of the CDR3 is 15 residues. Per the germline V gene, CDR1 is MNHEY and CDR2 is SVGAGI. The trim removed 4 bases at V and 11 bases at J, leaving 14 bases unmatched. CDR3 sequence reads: CASSSGQLSGRAQHF. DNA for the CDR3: TGTGCCAGCAGTTCGGGACAGCTGTCCGGCAGGGCCCAGCATTTT.

The CDR3 is CASSPADSTGFRYGYTF. The CDR3 nucleotides are TGTGCCAGCAGCCCAGCCGATTCTACAGGTTTCAGATATGGCTACACCTTC. The chain couples TRBV28 to TRBJ1-2, with a weak D call TRBD1 (5 bases). Germline loops: CDR1 MDHEN, CDR2 SYDVKM. This CDR3 region has 17 residues. Trimming removed 6 bases at V and 5 bases at J, with 25 bases between.

The CDR3 DNA is TGTGCCAGCAGTCCCGGGACAGCCTACGAGCAGTACTTC. Residues: CASSPGTAYEQYF. The V call is TRBV2, the J call TRBJ2-7; 7 bases match TRBD1. The germline CDR1 and CDR2 sequences are SNHLY and FYNNEI. The CDR3 totals 13 residues. V trimming: 5 bases; J trimming: 2 bases; junction bases outside the gene matches: 3.

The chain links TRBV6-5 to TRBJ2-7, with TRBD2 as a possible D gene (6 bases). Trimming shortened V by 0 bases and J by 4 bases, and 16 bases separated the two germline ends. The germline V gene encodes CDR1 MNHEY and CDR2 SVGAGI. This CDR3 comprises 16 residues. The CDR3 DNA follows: TGTGCCAGCAGTTACTCTGGCGGACTACTGAATTACGAGCAGTACTTC. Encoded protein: CASSYSGGLLNYEQYF.

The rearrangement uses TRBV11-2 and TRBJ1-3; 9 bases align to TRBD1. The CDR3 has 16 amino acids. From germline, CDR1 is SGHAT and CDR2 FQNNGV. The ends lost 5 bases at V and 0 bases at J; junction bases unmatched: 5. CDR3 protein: CASSTPGQGSGNTIYF. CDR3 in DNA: TGTGCCAGCAGCACCCCGGGACAGGGCTCTGGAAACACCATATATTTT.

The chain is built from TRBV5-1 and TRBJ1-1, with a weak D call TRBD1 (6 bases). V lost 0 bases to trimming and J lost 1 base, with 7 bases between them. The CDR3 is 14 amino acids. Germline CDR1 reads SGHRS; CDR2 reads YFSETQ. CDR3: CASSLAGANTEAFF. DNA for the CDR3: TGCGCCAGCAGCTTGGCAGGGGCGAACACTGAAGCTTTCTTT.

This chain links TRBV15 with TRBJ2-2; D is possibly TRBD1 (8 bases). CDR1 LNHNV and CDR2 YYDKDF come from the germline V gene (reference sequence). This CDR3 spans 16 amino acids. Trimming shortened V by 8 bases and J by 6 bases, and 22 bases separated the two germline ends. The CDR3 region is CATGAGTGGGSGELFF. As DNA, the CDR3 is TGTGCCACCGGGGCAGGAACAGGGGGAGGGTCCGGGGAGCTGTTTTTT.

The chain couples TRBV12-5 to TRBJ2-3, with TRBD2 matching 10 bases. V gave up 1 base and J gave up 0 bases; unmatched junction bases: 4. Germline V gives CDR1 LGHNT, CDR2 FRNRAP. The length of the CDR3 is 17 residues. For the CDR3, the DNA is TGTGCTAGTGGTTTGGCGACTAGCGGGCTTAGCACAGATACGCAGTATTTT. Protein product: CASGLATSGLSTDTQYF.

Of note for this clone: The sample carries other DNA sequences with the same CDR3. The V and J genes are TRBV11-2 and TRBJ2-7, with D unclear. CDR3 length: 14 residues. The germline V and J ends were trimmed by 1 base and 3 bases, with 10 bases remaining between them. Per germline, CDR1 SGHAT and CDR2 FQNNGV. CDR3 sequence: CASSLAGADYEQYF. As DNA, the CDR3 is TGTGCCAGCAGCTTAGCGGGCGCAGACTACGAGCAGTACTTC. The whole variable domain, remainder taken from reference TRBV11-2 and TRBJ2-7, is EAGVAQSPRYKIIEKRQSVAFWCNPISGHATLYWYQQILGQGPKLLIQFQNNGVVDDSQLPKDRFSAERLKGVDSTLKIQPAKLEDSAVYLCASSLAGADYEQYFGPGTRLTVT.

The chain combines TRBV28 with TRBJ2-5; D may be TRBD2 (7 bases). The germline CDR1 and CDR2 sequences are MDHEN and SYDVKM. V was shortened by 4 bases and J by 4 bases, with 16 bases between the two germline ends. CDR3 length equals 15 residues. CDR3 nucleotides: TGTGCCAGCAGTTCGCCTGGGGGGGCTGGAGAGACCCAGTACTTC. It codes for CASSSPGGAGETQYF.

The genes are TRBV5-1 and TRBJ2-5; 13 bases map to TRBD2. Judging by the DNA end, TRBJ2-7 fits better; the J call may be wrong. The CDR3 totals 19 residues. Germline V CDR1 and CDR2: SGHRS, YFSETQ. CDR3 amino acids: CASSPEVLAGGPRLDEQYF. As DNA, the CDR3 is TGCGCCAGCAGCCCGGAGGTACTAGCGGGAGGGCCTCGGCTCGACGAGCAGTACTTC.

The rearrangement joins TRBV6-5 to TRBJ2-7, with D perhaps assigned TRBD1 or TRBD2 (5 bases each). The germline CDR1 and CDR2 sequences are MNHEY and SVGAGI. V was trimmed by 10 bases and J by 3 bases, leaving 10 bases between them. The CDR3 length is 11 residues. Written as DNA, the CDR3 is TGTGCCACGAGAGGGGTCTACGAGCAGTACTTC. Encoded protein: CATRGVYEQYF.

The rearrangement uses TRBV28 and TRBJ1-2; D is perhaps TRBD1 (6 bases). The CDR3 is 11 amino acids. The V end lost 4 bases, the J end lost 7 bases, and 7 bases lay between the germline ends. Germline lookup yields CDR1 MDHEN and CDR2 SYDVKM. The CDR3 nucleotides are TGTGCCAGCAGTTCGACAGGTGGCTACACCTTC. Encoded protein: CASSSTGGYTF.

CDR3 coding DNA: TGTGCCAGCAGCTCCCCAGGGGTCCTAAACACCGGGGAGCTGTTTTTT. Encoded protein: CASSSPGVLNTGELFF. The chain has TRBV7-3 and TRBJ2-2; possible D gene TRBD1, 6 bases. From germline, CDR1 is SGHTA and CDR2 FQGTGA. The CDR3 has 16 residues. Between the trimmed V and J ends, which lost 4 bases and 2 bases, there was a span of 14 bases. The full variable domain, rest sourced from reference TRBV7-3 and TRBJ2-2, is GAGVSQTPSNKVTEKGKYVELRCDPISGHTALYWYRQSLGQGPEFLIYFQGTGAADDSGLPNDRFFAVRPEGSVSTLKIQRTERGDSAVYLCASSSPGVLNTGELFFGEGSRLTVL.

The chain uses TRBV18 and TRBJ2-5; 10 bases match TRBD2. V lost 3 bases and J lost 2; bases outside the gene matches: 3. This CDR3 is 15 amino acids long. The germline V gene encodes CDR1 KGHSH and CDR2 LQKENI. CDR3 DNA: TGTGCCAGCTCACCCTTACTAGCGGGGCAAGAGACCCAGTACTTC. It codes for CASSPLLAGQETQYF.

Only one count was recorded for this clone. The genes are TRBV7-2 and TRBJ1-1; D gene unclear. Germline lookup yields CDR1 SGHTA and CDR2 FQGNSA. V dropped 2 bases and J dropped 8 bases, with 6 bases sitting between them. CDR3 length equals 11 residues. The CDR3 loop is CASSLPGEAFF. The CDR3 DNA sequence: TGTGCCAGCAGCTTACCGGGGGAAGCTTTCTTT.

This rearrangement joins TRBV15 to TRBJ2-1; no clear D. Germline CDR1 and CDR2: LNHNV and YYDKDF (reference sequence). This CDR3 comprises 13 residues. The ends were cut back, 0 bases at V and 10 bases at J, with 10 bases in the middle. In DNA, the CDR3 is TGTGCCACCAGCAGAGATCCGTCGCGGGAGCAGTTCTTC. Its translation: CATSRDPSREQFF. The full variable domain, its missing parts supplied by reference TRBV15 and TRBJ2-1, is DAMVIQNPRYQVTQFGKPVTLSCSQTLNHNVMYWYQQKSSQAPKLLFHYYDKDFNNEADTPDNFQSRRPNTSFCFLDIRSPGLGDTAMYLCATSRDPSREQFFGPGTRLTVL.

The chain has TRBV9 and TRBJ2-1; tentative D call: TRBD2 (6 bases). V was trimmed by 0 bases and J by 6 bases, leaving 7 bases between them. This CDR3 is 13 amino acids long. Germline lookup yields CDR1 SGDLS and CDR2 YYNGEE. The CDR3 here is CASSVAGGNEQFF. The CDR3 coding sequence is TGTGCCAGCAGCGTAGCCGGGGGCAATGAGCAGTTCTTC.

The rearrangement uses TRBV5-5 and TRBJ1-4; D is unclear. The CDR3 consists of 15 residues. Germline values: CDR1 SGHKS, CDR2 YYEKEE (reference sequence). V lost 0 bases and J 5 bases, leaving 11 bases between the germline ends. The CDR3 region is CASSLGAPRNEKLFF. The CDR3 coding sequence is TGTGCCAGCAGCTTGGGGGCCCCGAGGAATGAAAAACTGTTTTTT.

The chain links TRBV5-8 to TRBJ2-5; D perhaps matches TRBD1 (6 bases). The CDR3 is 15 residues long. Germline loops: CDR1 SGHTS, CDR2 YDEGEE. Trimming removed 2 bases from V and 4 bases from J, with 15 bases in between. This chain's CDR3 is CASSFGRGPRETQYF. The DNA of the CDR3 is TGTGCCAGCAGCTTCGGCAGGGGCCCTCGAGAGACCCAGTACTTC.

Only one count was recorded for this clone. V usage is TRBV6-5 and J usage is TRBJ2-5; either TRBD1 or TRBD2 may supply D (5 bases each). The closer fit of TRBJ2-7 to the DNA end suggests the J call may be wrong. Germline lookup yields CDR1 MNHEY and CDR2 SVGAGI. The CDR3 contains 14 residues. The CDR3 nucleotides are TGTGCCAGCAGTACCCGGGACCCACCCTACGAGCAGTACTTC. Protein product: CASSTRDPPYEQYF.

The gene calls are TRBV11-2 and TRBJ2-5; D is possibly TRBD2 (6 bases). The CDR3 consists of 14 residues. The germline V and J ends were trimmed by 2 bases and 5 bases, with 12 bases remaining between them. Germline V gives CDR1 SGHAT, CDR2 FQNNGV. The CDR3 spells CASSLRDFGETQYF. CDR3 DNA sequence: TGTGCCAGCAGCTTAAGGGACTTTGGGGAGACCCAGTACTTC.

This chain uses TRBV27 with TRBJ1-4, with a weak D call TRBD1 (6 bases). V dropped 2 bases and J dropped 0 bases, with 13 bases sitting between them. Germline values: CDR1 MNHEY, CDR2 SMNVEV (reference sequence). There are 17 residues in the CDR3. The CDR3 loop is CASSLNGQKPTNEKLFF. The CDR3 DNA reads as TGTGCCAGCAGTTTAAATGGACAGAAGCCAACTAATGAAAAACTGTTTTTT.

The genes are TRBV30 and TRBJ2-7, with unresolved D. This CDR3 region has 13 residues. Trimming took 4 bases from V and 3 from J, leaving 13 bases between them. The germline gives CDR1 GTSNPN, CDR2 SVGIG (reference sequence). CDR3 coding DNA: TGTGCCTGGACCGTGGGCAGCCACTACGAGCAGTACTTC. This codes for CAWTVGSHYEQYF.

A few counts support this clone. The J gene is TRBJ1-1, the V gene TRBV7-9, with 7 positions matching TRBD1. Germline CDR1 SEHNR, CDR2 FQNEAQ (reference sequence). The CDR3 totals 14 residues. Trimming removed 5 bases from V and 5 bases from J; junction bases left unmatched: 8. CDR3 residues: CASSISGRGTEAFF. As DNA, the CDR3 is TGTGCCAGCAGCATCTCGGGCAGGGGGACTGAAGCTTTCTTT.